This is a list of T cell receptor beta chains from one sample in a study of PD-1 blockade in classical Hodgkin lymphoma. The repertoire was sequenced with immunoSEQ multiplex PCR; TCRdb's copy has only in-frame clones and lacks some. Here the sample spans around 2,500 clones, about 59% being singletons. Sequencing was performed on CD8+ T cells from blood, taken before the fourth cycle of nivolumab. These receptors were collected from a human donor with classical Hodgkin lymphoma. CDR3s include the opening cysteine and the closing phenylalanine or tryptophan. D genes are given only for firm matches. Where a row states a size, it is once, few, many or the class of an expanded clone; other rows omit it.

cdr3_aa: CASSSRTAYEQYF; cdr3_nt: TGTGCCAGCAGCTCAAGGACAGCCTACGAGCAGTACTTC; clone_size: -; v_call: TRBV11-2; j_call: TRBJ2-7; d_call: -
cdr3_aa: CASSLTGGHTEAFF; cdr3_nt: TGTGCCAGCAGCCTGACAGGGGGGCACACTGAAGCTTTCTTT; clone_size: -; v_call: TRBV11-2; j_call: TRBJ1-1; d_call: TRBD1
cdr3_aa: CTSSQGSRMARSSYEQYF; cdr3_nt: TGCACCAGCAGCCAAGGGTCCCGCATGGCCAGGAGTTCCTACGAGCAGTACTTC; clone_size: few; v_call: TRBV1; j_call: TRBJ2-7; d_call: -
cdr3_aa: CASSLDPRGEQYF; cdr3_nt: TGTGCCAGCAGCTTAGACCCACGGGGCGAGCAGTACTTC; clone_size: -; v_call: TRBV7-3; j_call: TRBJ2-7; d_call: -
cdr3_aa: CATRSGGDWTEAFF; cdr3_nt: TGTGCCACCCGCTCCGGGGGGGATTGGACTGAAGCTTTCTTT; clone_size: -; v_call: TRBV11-1; j_call: TRBJ1-1; d_call: -
cdr3_aa: CASSGQGATLEEKLFF; cdr3_nt: TGTGCCAGCAGCGGACAGGGGGCGACCCTGGAAGAAAAACTGTTTTTT; clone_size: -; v_call: TRBV4-2; j_call: TRBJ1-4; d_call: TRBD1
cdr3_aa: CASSLLAGGPDQPQHF; cdr3_nt: TGTGCCAGCAGCTTGCTTGCAGGGGGCCCCGACCAGCCCCAGCATTTT; clone_size: -; v_call: TRBV7-2; j_call: TRBJ1-5; d_call: TRBD1
cdr3_aa: CAWSVGHSTDTQYF; cdr3_nt: TGTGCCTGGAGTGTGGGACACAGCACAGATACGCAGTATTTT; clone_size: -; v_call: TRBV30; j_call: TRBJ2-3; d_call: -
cdr3_aa: CASSPAGGANYGYTF; cdr3_nt: TGTGCCAGCTCACCAGCGGGGGGAGCTAACTATGGCTACACCTTC; clone_size: -; v_call: TRBV18; j_call: TRBJ1-2; d_call: -
cdr3_aa: CASSLSGVRQPQHF; cdr3_nt: TGTGCCAGCAGTTTATCAGGGGTGAGACAGCCCCAGCATTTT; clone_size: few; v_call: TRBV28; j_call: TRBJ1-5; d_call: -
cdr3_aa: CASSFPSTTNEKLFF; cdr3_nt: TGTGCCAGCAGCTTTCCGTCTACAACTAATGAAAAACTGTTTTTT; clone_size: -; v_call: TRBV7-9; j_call: TRBJ1-4; d_call: -
cdr3_aa: CASSLTGMDNQPQHF; cdr3_nt: TGTGCCAGCAGCTTGACAGGGATGGACAATCAGCCCCAGCATTTT; clone_size: -; v_call: TRBV11-2; j_call: TRBJ1-5; d_call: TRBD1
cdr3_aa: CASSSLREGGPSQETQYF; cdr3_nt: TGTGCCAGCTCGTCCCTTCGGGAGGGGGGCCCTTCACAAGAGACCCAGTACTTC; clone_size: -; v_call: TRBV18; j_call: TRBJ2-5; d_call: TRBD2
cdr3_aa: CGTGELFF; cdr3_nt: TGTGGCACCGGGGAGCTGTTTTTT; clone_size: -; v_call: TRBV27; j_call: TRBJ2-2; d_call: -
cdr3_aa: CASSPGDMFNEQFF; cdr3_nt: TGTGCCAGCAGCCCGGGGGACATGTTCAATGAGCAGTTCTTC; clone_size: -; v_call: TRBV5-6; j_call: TRBJ2-1; d_call: -
cdr3_aa: CASSPEGGESYEQYF; cdr3_nt: TGTGCCAGCAGCCCGGAAGGGGGAGAGAGCTACGAGCAGTACTTC; clone_size: -; v_call: TRBV9; j_call: TRBJ2-7; d_call: -
cdr3_aa: CASSQGLGEQHF; cdr3_nt: TGCGCCAGCAGCCAAGGATTGGGAGAACAGCATTTT; clone_size: -; v_call: TRBV4-1; j_call: TRBJ1-5; d_call: -
cdr3_aa: CASYAPGELFF; cdr3_nt: TGTGCCAGCTACGCCCCCGGGGAGCTGTTTTTT; clone_size: once; v_call: TRBV6-6; j_call: TRBJ2-2; d_call: -
cdr3_aa: CASSLGGANEQYF; cdr3_nt: TGTGCCAGCAGCTTAGGCGGGGCAAACGAGCAGTACTTC; clone_size: -; v_call: TRBV7-2; j_call: TRBJ2-7; d_call: -
cdr3_aa: CASSGGSNTGELFF; cdr3_nt: TGTGCCAGCAGCGGGGGGTCGAACACCGGGGAGCTGTTTTTT; clone_size: -; v_call: TRBV5-6; j_call: TRBJ2-2; d_call: -
cdr3_aa: CASRLIRRGQGMNTEAFF; cdr3_nt: TGTGCAAGTCGCTTAATCCGACGGGGTCAGGGGATGAACACTGAAGCTTTCTTT; clone_size: -; v_call: TRBV12-2; j_call: TRBJ1-1; d_call: -
cdr3_aa: CASSPETGDGYTF; cdr3_nt: TGTGCCAGCTCACCAGAGACAGGGGACGGCTACACCTTC; clone_size: -; v_call: TRBV18; j_call: TRBJ1-2; d_call: TRBD1
cdr3_aa: CASSQDPARVSGNSPLHF; cdr3_nt: TGCGCCAGCAGCCAAGATCCCGCCCGGGTCAGCGGTAATTCACCCCTCCACTTT; clone_size: -; v_call: TRBV4-1; j_call: TRBJ1-6; d_call: -
cdr3_aa: CASSSQGAPDTQYF; cdr3_nt: TGTGCCAGCAGTTCCCAGGGGGCCCCAGATACGCAGTATTTT; clone_size: -; v_call: TRBV27; j_call: TRBJ2-3; d_call: TRBD1
cdr3_aa: CASSLSQGYNNQPQHF; cdr3_nt: TGTGCCAGCAGCTTGTCACAGGGCTATAACAATCAGCCCCAGCATTTT; clone_size: -; v_call: TRBV7-9; j_call: TRBJ1-5; d_call: -
cdr3_aa: CASSHSRGGWDTEAFF; cdr3_nt: TGTGCCAGCAGCCACTCAAGGGGGGGCTGGGACACTGAAGCTTTCTTT; clone_size: -; v_call: TRBV7-9; j_call: TRBJ1-1; d_call: -
cdr3_aa: CSAPGGYTF; cdr3_nt: TGCAGTGCCCCTGGGGGCTACACCTTC; clone_size: -; v_call: TRBV20-1; j_call: TRBJ1-2; d_call: -
cdr3_aa: CSVVLRGPYNEQFF; cdr3_nt: TGCAGCGTTGTACTACGGGGGCCTTACAATGAGCAGTTCTTC; clone_size: -; v_call: TRBV29-1; j_call: TRBJ2-1; d_call: -
cdr3_aa: CASSWKDGSPLHF; cdr3_nt: TGTGCCAGCAGTTGGAAGGACGGTTCACCCCTCCACTTT; clone_size: large; v_call: TRBV2; j_call: TRBJ1-6; d_call: -
cdr3_aa: CASSLSQGDGGTEAFF; cdr3_nt: TGTGCCAGCAGCTTAAGCCAGGGGGACGGGGGGACTGAAGCTTTCTTT; clone_size: -; v_call: TRBV11-3; j_call: TRBJ1-1; d_call: TRBD1
cdr3_aa: CAISQGVHSPLHF; cdr3_nt: TGTGCCATCAGCCAAGGGGTGCATTCACCCCTCCACTTT; clone_size: -; v_call: TRBV10-3; j_call: TRBJ1-6; d_call: -
cdr3_aa: CASSLATSGSNEKLFF; cdr3_nt: TGTGCCAGCAGCTTAGCGACATCGGGGTCTAATGAAAAACTGTTTTTT; clone_size: -; v_call: TRBV7-6; j_call: TRBJ1-4; d_call: -
cdr3_aa: CASSGQGATLEEKLFF; cdr3_nt: TGTGCCAGCAGCGGACAGGGGGCGACCCTGGAAGAAAAACTGTTTTTT; clone_size: -; v_call: TRBV7-4; j_call: TRBJ1-4; d_call: TRBD1
cdr3_aa: CATLEDQSSYNSPLHF; cdr3_nt: TGTGCCACCCTAGAGGACCAGAGCTCCTATAATTCACCCCTCCACTTT; clone_size: -; v_call: TRBV7-9; j_call: TRBJ1-6; d_call: -
cdr3_aa: CASTPGAGYTDTQYF; cdr3_nt: TGCGCCAGCACCCCCGGCGCGGGGTACACAGATACGCAGTATTTT; clone_size: -; v_call: TRBV4-1; j_call: TRBJ2-3; d_call: -
cdr3_aa: CASSFSTKNEQFF; cdr3_nt: TGCGCCAGCAGCTTCTCCACAAAAAATGAGCAGTTCTTC; clone_size: -; v_call: TRBV5-1; j_call: TRBJ2-1; d_call: -
cdr3_aa: CASSVGGLRGETQYF; cdr3_nt: TGTGCCAGCAGCGTAGGCGGGTTGAGGGGAGAGACCCAGTACTTC; clone_size: -; v_call: TRBV9; j_call: TRBJ2-5; d_call: -
cdr3_aa: CSIFGNTGELFF; cdr3_nt: TGCAGCATCTTTGGGAACACCGGGGAGCTGTTTTTT; clone_size: -; v_call: TRBV29-1; j_call: TRBJ2-2; d_call: -
cdr3_aa: CASSPGTGGGYEQYF; cdr3_nt: TGTGCCAGTAGTCCTGGGACAGGGGGAGGCTACGAGCAGTACTTC; clone_size: few; v_call: TRBV19; j_call: TRBJ2-7; d_call: TRBD1
cdr3_aa: CASSSGDGHTEAFF; cdr3_nt: TGTGCCAGCAGCTCAGGGGACGGGCACACTGAAGCTTTCTTT; clone_size: few; v_call: TRBV9; j_call: TRBJ1-1; d_call: -
cdr3_aa: CASSPSGGGRETQYF; cdr3_nt: TGTGCCAGCAGTCCTAGCGGGGGGGGACGAGAGACCCAGTACTTC; clone_size: -; v_call: TRBV6-5; j_call: TRBJ2-5; d_call: TRBD2
cdr3_aa: CASSLGSSIRNTEAFF; cdr3_nt: TGCGCCAGCAGCTTGGGGAGCTCCATCCGAAACACTGAAGCTTTCTTT; clone_size: -; v_call: TRBV5-1; j_call: TRBJ1-1; d_call: -
cdr3_aa: CASSSVGSGGHEQYF; cdr3_nt: TGTGCCAGCAGCTCCGTTGGGTCAGGGGGACACGAGCAGTACTTC; clone_size: -; v_call: TRBV7-9; j_call: TRBJ2-7; d_call: TRBD1